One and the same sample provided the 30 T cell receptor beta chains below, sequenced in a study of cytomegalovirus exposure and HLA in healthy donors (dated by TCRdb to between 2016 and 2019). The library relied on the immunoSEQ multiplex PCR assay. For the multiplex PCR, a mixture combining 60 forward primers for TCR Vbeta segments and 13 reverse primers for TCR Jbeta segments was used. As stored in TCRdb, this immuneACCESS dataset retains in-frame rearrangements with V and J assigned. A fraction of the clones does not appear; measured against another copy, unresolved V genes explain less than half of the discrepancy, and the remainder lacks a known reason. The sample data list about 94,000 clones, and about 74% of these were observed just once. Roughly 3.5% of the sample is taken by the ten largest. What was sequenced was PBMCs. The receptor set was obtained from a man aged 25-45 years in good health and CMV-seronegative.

The CDR3 reads CASSTQGQETQYF. The CDR3 bases are TGTGCCAGCAGTACACAGGGGCAAGAGACCCAGTACTTC. The rearrangement links TRBV2 to TRBJ2-5; 7 bases map to TRBD1. From germline, CDR1 is SNHLY and CDR2 FYNNEI. V was clipped by 5 bases and J by 2 bases; unmatched bases: 2. This CDR3 has 13 amino acids.

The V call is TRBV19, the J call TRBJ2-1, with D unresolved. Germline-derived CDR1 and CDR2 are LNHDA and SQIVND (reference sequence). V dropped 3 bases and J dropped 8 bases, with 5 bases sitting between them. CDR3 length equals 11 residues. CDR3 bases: TGTGCCAGTAGTATCAACTATGAGCAGTTCTTC. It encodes CASSINYEQFF.

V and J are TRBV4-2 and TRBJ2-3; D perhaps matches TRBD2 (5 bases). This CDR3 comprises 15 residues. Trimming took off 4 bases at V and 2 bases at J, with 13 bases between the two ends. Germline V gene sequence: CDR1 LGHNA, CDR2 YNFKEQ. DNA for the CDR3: TGTGCCAGCAGCCCTAGAGCGGACCTCACAGATACGCAGTATTTT. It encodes CASSPRADLTDTQYF.

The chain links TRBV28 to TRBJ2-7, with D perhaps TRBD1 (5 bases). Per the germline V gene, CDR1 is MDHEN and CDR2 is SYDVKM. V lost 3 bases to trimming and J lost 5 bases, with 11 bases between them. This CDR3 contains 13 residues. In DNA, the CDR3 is TGTGCCAGCAGTTTGGCGCAGGGCAACGAGCAGTACTTC. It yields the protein CASSLAQGNEQYF.

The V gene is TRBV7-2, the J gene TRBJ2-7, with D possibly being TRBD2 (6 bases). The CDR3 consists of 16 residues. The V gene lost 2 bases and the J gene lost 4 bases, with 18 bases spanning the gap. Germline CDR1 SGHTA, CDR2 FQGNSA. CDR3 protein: CASSLFSTGTPYEQYF. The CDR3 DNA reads TGTGCCAGCAGCTTATTCTCTACCGGGACTCCTTACGAGCAGTACTTC.

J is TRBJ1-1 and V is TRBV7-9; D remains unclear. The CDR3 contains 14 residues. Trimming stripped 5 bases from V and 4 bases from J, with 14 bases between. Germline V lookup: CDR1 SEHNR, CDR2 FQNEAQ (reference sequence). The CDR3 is CASSQEGGRTEAFF. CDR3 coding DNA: TGTGCCAGCAGCCAGGAGGGAGGGCGCACTGAAGCTTTCTTT.

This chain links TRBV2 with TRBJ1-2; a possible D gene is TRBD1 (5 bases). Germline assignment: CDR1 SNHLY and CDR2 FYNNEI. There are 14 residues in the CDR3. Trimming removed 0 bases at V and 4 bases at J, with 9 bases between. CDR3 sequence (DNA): TGTGCCAGCAGTGAAGCGGACATCGTCTATGGCTACACCTTC. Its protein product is CASSEADIVYGYTF. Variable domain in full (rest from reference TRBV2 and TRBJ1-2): EPEVTQTPSHQVTQMGQEVILRCVPISNHLYFYWYRQILGQKVEFLVSFYNNEISEKSEIFDDQFSVERPDGSNFTLKIRSTKLEDSAMYFCASSEADIVYGYTFGSGTRLTVV.

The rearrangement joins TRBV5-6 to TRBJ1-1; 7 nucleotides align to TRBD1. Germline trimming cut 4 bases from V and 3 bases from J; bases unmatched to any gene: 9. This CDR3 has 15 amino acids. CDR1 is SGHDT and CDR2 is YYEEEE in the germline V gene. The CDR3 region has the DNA TGTGCCAGCAGCGCGGCGGACAGGCTAGACACTGAAGCTTTCTTT. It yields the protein CASSAADRLDTEAFF.

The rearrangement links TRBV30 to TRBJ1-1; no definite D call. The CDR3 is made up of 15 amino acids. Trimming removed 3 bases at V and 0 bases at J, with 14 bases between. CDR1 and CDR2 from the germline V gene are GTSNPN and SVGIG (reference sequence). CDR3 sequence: CAWRLSVTLNTEAFF. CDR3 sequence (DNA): TGTGCCTGGAGGCTGAGCGTGACCTTGAACACTGAAGCTTTCTTT.

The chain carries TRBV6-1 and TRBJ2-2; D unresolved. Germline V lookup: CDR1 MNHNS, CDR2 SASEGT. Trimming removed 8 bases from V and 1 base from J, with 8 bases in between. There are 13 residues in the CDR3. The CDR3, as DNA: TGTGCCAGCCCCGCAGAGAACACCGGGGAGCTGTTTTTT. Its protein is CASPAENTGELFF.

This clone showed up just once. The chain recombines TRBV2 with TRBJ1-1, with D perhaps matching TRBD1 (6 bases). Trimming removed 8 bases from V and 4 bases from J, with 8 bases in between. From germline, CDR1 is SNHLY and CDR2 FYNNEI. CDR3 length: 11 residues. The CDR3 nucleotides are TGTGCCAGCGACAGGACCACTGAAGCTTTCTTT. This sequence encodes CASDRTTEAFF.

The CDR3 DNA reads as TGCGCCAGCAGTATACCGGGACAGGGGAACGGGGAGCTGTTTTTT. Translation: CASSIPGQGNGELFF. The chain uses TRBV5-1 and TRBJ2-2; 10 nucleotides agree with TRBD1. Germline CDR1 is SGHRS and CDR2 is YFSETQ. V was pared by 5 bases and J by 7 bases, with 8 bases of the junction left unmatched. The CDR3 spans 15 residues. Using reference TRBV5-1 and TRBJ2-2 for the parts outside the CDR3, the full variable domain is KAGVTQTPRYLIKTRGQQVTLSCSPISGHRSVSWYQQTPGQGLQFLFEYFSETQRNKGNFPGRFSGRQFSNSRSEMNVSTLELGDSALYLCASSIPGQGNGELFFGEGSRLTVL.

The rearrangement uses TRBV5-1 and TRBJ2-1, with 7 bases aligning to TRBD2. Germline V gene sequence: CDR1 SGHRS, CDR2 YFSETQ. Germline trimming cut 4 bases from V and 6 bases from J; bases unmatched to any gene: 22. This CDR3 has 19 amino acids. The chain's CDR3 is CASSLFSPGRGSGGNEQFF. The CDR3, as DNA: TGCGCCAGCAGCCTTTTCTCGCCGGGGCGGGGGTCGGGAGGCAATGAGCAGTTCTTC.

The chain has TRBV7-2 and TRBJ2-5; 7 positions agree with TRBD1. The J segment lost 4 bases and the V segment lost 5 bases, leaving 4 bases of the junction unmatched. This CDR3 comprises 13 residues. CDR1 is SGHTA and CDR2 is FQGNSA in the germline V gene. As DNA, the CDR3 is TGTGCCAGCAGCACGGGACAGCGAGAGACCCAGTACTTC. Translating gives CASSTGQRETQYF.

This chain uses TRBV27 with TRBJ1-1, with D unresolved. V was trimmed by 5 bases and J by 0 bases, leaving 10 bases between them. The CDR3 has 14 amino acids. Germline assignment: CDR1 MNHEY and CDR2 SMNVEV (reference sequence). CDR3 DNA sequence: TGTGCCAGCAGTGGGGAGGCAATGAACACTGAAGCTTTCTTT. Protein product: CASSGEAMNTEAFF.

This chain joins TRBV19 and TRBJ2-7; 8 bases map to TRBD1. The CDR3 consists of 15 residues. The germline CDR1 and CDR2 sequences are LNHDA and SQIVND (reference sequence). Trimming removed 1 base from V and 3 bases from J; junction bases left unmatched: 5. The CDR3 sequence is CASSIGRDRNYEQYF. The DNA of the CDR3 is TGTGCCAGTAGTATAGGCCGGGACAGGAACTACGAGCAGTACTTC. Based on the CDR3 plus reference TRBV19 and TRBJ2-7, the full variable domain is DGGITQSPKYLFRKEGQNVTLSCEQNLNHDAMYWYRQDPGQGLRLIYYSQIVNDFQKGDIAEGYSVSREKKESFPLTVTSAQKNPTAFYLCASSIGRDRNYEQYFGPGTRLTVT.

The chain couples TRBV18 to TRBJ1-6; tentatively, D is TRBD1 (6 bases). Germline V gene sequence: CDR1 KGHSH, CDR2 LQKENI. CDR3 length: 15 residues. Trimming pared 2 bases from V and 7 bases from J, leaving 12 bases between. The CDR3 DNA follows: TGTGCCAGCTCACCAAGGGGGGGCGGAAATTCACCCCTCCACTTT. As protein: CASSPRGGGNSPLHF.

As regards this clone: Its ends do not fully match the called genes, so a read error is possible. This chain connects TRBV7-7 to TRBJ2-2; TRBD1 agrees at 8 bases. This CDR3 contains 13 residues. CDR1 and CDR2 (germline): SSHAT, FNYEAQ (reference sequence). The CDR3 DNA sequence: TGTGCTAGCAGAGCACAGGGGGCCGGGGAGCTGTTTTTT. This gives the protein CASRAQGAGELFF.

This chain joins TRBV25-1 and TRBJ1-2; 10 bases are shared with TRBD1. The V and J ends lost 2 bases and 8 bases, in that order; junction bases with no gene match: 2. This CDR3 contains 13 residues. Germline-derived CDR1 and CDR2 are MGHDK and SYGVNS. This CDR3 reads CASSEQTGGGYTF. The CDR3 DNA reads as TGTGCCAGCAGTGAACAGACAGGGGGCGGCTACACCTTC.

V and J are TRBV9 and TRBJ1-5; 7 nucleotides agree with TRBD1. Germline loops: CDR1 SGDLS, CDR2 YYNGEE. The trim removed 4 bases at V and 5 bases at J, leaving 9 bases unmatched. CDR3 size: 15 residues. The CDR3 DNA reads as TGTGCCAGCAGCAAAAGAGGACAGGCCGATCAGCCCCAGCATTTT. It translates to CASSKRGQADQPQHF.

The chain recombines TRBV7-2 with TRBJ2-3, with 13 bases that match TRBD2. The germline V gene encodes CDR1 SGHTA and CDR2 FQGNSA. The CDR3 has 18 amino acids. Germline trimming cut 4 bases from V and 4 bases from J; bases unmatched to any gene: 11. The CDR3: CASSSQPRTSGRADTQYF. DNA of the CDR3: TGTGCCAGCAGCTCCCAACCCCGGACTAGCGGGAGAGCAGATACGCAGTATTTT. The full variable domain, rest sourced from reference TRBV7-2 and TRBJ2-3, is GAGVSQSPSNKVTEKGKDVELRCDPISGHTALYWYRQSLGQGLEFLIYFQGNSAPDKSGLPSDRFSAERTGGSVSTLTIQRTQQEDSAVYLCASSSQPRTSGRADTQYFGPGTRLTVL.

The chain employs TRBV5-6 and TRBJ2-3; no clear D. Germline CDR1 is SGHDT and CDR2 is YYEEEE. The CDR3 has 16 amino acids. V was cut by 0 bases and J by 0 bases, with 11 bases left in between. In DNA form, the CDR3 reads TGTGCCAGCAGCTTGGCCAGACTTACTAGCACAGATACGCAGTATTTT. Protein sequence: CASSLARLTSTDTQYF.

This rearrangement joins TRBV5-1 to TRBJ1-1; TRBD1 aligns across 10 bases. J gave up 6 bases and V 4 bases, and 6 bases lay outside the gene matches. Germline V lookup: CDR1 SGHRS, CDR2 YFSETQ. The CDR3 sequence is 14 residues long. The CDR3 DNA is TGCGCCAGCAGCATAAGACAGGGGGCGTCTGAAGCTTTCTTT. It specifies CASSIRQGASEAFF.

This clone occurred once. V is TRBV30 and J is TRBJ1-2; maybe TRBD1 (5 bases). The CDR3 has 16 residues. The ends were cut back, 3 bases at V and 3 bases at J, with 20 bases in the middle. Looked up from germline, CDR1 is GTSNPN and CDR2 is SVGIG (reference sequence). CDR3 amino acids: CAWSGTRGGGDYGYTF. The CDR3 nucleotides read TGTGCCTGGAGCGGGACTCGGGGCGGCGGCGACTATGGCTACACCTTC.

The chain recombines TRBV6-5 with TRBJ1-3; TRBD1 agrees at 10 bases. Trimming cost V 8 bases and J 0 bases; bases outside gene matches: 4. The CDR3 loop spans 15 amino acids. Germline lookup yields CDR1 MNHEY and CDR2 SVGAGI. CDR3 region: CASRQGALSGNTIYF. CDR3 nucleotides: TGTGCCAGCCGACAGGGGGCTCTCTCTGGAAACACCATATATTTT.

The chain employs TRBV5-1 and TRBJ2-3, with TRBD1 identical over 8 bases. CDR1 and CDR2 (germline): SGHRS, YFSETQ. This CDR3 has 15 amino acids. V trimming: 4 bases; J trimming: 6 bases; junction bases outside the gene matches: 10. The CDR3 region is CASSVRDRTRDTQYF. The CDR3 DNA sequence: TGCGCCAGCAGCGTACGGGACAGGACCAGGGATACGCAGTATTTT.

CDR3 sequence (DNA): TGTGCCAGCATTTTAAACAGGGGTATCGGGGGCTACACCTTC. Its protein product is CASILNRGIGGYTF. V gene TRBV2 combines with J gene TRBJ1-2; 7 bases line up with TRBD1. The CDR3 extends over 14 amino acids. V lost 7 bases and J lost 8; bases outside the gene matches: 13. The germline gives CDR1 SNHLY, CDR2 FYNNEI.

CDR3 bases: TGCGCCAGCAGCCAAGTTAGCGGGGCGAAGGATGAGCAGTTCTTC. It translates to CASSQVSGAKDEQFF. J is TRBJ2-1 and V is TRBV4-1, with TRBD2 matching 8 bases. V shed 1 base and J 8 bases; nucleotides not matched to a gene: 7. The CDR3 extends over 15 amino acids. CDR1 and CDR2 (germline): MGHRA, YSYEKL.

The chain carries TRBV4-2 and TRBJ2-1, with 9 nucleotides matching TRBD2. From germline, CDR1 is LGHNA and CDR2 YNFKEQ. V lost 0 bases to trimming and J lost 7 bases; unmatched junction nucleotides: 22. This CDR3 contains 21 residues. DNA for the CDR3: TGTGCCAGCAGCCAAGATGTCCGGATAGCGGGAGTAACTTCATTCTGGAATGAGCAGTTCTTC. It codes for CASSQDVRIAGVTSFWNEQFF.

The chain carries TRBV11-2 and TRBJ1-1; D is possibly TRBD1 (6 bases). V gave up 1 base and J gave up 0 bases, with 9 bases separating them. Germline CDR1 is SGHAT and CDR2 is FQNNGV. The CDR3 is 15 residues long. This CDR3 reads CASSLVGGLNTEAFF. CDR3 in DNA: TGTGCCAGCAGCTTAGTTGGGGGCTTGAACACTGAAGCTTTCTTT. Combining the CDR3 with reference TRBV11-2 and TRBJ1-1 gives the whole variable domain EAGVAQSPRYKIIEKRQSVAFWCNPISGHATLYWYQQILGQGPKLLIQFQNNGVVDDSQLPKDRFSAERLKGVDSTLKIQPAKLEDSAVYLCASSLVGGLNTEAFFGQGTRLTVV.